The next 14 T cell receptor beta chains were all read from a single sample in a study of blood T cell repertoires in COVID-19. Sequencing used immunoSEQ multiplex PCR; TCRdb keeps in-frame clones, though not all of them. The sample consists of roughly 75,000 clones, 86% of them appearing once. Sequencing was carried out using peripheral blood. The receptors here all came from a man older than 75 in a cohort sampled during active COVID-19.

The chain combines TRBV19 with TRBJ2-3; D gene ambiguous. The germline gives CDR1 LNHDA, CDR2 SQIVND (reference sequence). The CDR3 consists of 14 residues. Trimming stripped 0 bases from V and 0 bases from J, with 4 bases between. The CDR3 sequence: CASSIDRSTDTQYF. The CDR3 DNA reads as TGTGCCAGTAGTATAGACAGGAGCACAGATACGCAGTATTTT. Variable domain in full (rest from reference TRBV19 and TRBJ2-3): DGGITQSPKYLFRKEGQNVTLSCEQNLNHDAMYWYRQDPGQGLRLIYYSQIVNDFQKGDIAEGYSVSREKKESFPLTVTSAQKNPTAFYLCASSIDRSTDTQYFGPGTRLTVL.

This chain's CDR3 is CASSTGTGLITEAFF. Written as DNA, the CDR3 is TGTGCCAGCAGCACCGGGACAGGGCTTATTACTGAAGCTTTCTTT. The genes are TRBV5-4 and TRBJ1-1; TRBD1 matches 9 bases. CDR1 and CDR2 (germline): SGHNT, YYREEE (reference sequence). The CDR3 consists of 15 residues. With 4 bases clipped from V and 5 bases from J, the junction kept 9 bases outside the gene matches. The full variable domain, completed using reference TRBV5-4 and TRBJ1-1, is ETGVTQSPTHLIKTRGQQVTLRCSSQSGHNTVSWYQQALGQGPQFIFQYYREEENGRGNFPPRFSGLQFPNYSSELNVNALELDDSALYLCASSTGTGLITEAFFGQGTRLTVV.

This clone appeared a few times. The genes are TRBV6-5 and TRBJ2-2, with 10 bases identical to TRBD1. V shed 1 base and J 4 bases; nucleotides not matched to a gene: 3. CDR1 and CDR2 from the germline V gene are MNHEY and SVGAGI. The CDR3 runs to 16 residues. The CDR3 DNA is TGTGCCAGCAGTTACTACAGGACAGGGGGCACCGGGGAGCTGTTTTTT. It codes for CASSYYRTGGTGELFF.

The J gene is TRBJ2-3, the V gene TRBV11-1; 7 nucleotides agree with TRBD1. This CDR3 contains 14 residues. V lost 4 bases and J lost 5; bases outside the gene matches: 6. Germline CDR1 is SGHAT and CDR2 is FQDESV (reference sequence). For the CDR3, the DNA is TGTGCCAGCAGCTCCACAGGGGTTGGAGATACGCAGTATTTT. Translating it yields CASSSTGVGDTQYF.

V is TRBV5-4 and J is TRBJ2-1, with 7 bases aligning to TRBD1. The junction had 15 bases not matched to a gene; V was cut back by 3 bases and J by 3 bases. Per the germline V gene, CDR1 is SGHNT and CDR2 is YYREEE (reference sequence). The CDR3 contains 18 residues. The CDR3 DNA reads TGTGCCAGCAGCTGGGACAGAGAACGGTTAATTCTCTACAATGAGCAGTTCTTC. It specifies CASSWDRERLILYNEQFF.

This chain joins TRBV6-2 or TRBV6-3 and TRBJ1-2, with D tentatively TRBD1 (6 bases). CDR3 length: 13 amino acids. Germline values: CDR1 MNHEY, CDR2 SVGEGT. Deletions cut 6 bases from V and 8 bases from J, with 16 bases between. CDR3 nucleotide sequence: TGTGCCAGCAGCTTCACAGGGTTACTCGGCTACACCTTC. This codes for CASSFTGLLGYTF.

The CDR3 reads CASSRTSGLTGANVLTF. CDR3 sequence (DNA): TGTGCCAGCAGCCGTACTAGTGGGCTGACTGGGGCCAACGTCCTGACTTTC. This chain joins TRBV7-8 and TRBJ2-6; D may be TRBD2 (5 bases). CDR3 length: 17 amino acids. CDR1 is SGHVS and CDR2 is FQNEAQ in the germline V gene. V was clipped by 5 bases and J by 2 bases, with 16 bases between them.

This sequence joins TRBV5-5 and TRBJ1-2; tentative D call: TRBD1 (5 bases). The CDR3 runs to 14 residues. V shed 1 base and J shed 8 bases, with 15 bases lying between them. Germline loops: CDR1 SGHKS, CDR2 YYEKEE (reference sequence). This CDR3 is CASSLWAREFGYTF. The CDR3 nucleotides read TGTGCCAGCAGCTTGTGGGCCAGGGAATTCGGCTACACCTTC.

For the CDR3, the DNA is TGTGCCAGCAGTGATAGGGGATTTTCCTCCTACGAGCAGTACTTC. This encodes CASSDRGFSSYEQYF. The chain combines TRBV6-1 with TRBJ2-7, with D possibly matching TRBD1 (5 bases). This CDR3 comprises 15 residues. The V and J ends lost 3 bases and 0 bases respectively, with 12 bases between them. Germline V gene data show CDR1 as MNHNS and CDR2 as SASEGT.

This chain connects TRBV5-4 to TRBJ2-1, with 8 nucleotides matching TRBD1. The ends lost 1 base at V and 6 bases at J; junction bases unmatched: 6. The CDR3 has 15 amino acids. The germline CDR1 and CDR2 sequences are SGHNT and YYREEE (reference sequence). CDR3 DNA: TGTGCCAGCAGCTTGTTCCAGGGGGCAAGCAATGAGCAGTTCTTC. Translating gives CASSLFQGASNEQFF. Supplemented by reference TRBV5-4 and TRBJ2-1, the full variable domain reads ETGVTQSPTHLIKTRGQQVTLRCSSQSGHNTVSWYQQALGQGPQFIFQYYREEENGRGNFPPRFSGLQFPNYSSELNVNALELDDSALYLCASSLFQGASNEQFFGPGTRLTVL.

The chain uses TRBV5-8 and TRBJ2-5; 8 nucleotides align to TRBD2. The CDR3 is made up of 14 amino acids. The junction had 4 bases not matched to a gene; V was cut back by 0 bases and J by 6 bases. CDR1 is SGHTS and CDR2 is YDEGEE in the germline V gene. The CDR3 here is CASSLGRGGKTQYF. Written as DNA, the CDR3 is TGTGCCAGCAGCTTGGGACGGGGGGGCAAGACCCAGTACTTC.

V and J are TRBV3-1 (or the pseudogene TRBV3-2) and TRBJ1-3; TRBD1 might be the D (6 bases). The V end lost 4 bases, the J end lost 9 bases, and 13 bases lay between the germline ends. The CDR3 consists of 13 residues. Germline lookup yields CDR1 LGHDT and CDR2 YNNKEL (reference sequence). CDR3 DNA sequence: TGTGCCAGCAGCCGAGGACAGTTAAGCACCATATATTTT. Encoded protein: CASSRGQLSTIYF.

The chain uses TRBV6-2 or TRBV6-3 and TRBJ2-3; 7 positions match TRBD2. V lost 5 bases, J lost 7 bases, and 18 bases stayed unmatched. Germline V gives CDR1 MNHEY, CDR2 SVGEGT. CDR3 length: 17 residues. CDR3: CASSDLKRAGRENTQYF. CDR3 DNA: TGTGCCAGCAGTGACCTTAAACGGGCAGGGAGGGAGAATACGCAGTATTTT.

The chain joins TRBV6-4 to TRBJ1-6, with D possibly being TRBD1 (5 bases). With 0 bases removed from V and 7 bases from J, the gap between germline ends came to 10 bases. The CDR3 contains 15 residues. The germline gives CDR1 MRHNA, CDR2 SNTAGT. The CDR3 loop is CASSDSTVSNSPLHF. CDR3 DNA: TGTGCCAGCAGTGACTCGACAGTAAGCAATTCACCCCTCCACTTT.